What follows are 24 T cell receptor beta chains derived from one specimen sequenced in a study of Graves' ophthalmopathy and Graves' hyperthyroidism. Amplification targeted the TCR beta CDR3 regions, with RNA transcripts as the source material. Following a first-round RT-PCR that used HTBI primers, a second-round multiplex PCR was carried out. A single record per CDR3 protein comes from TCRdb applying MiXCR to the multiplex PCR reads. The profile covers about 700,000 distinct CDR3 sequences, with over 40% appearing a single time and under 3.5% taken by the ten largest. Source material: peripheral blood. The receptors shown here come from an adult man with Graves' ophthalmopathy.

On this clonotype itself: Being one base from a much bigger clone, this may be a read error. V gene TRBV15 combines with J gene TRBJ2-5, with D unclear. Germline loops: CDR1 LNHNV, CDR2 YYDKDF (reference sequence). Trimming pared 5 bases from V and 1 base from J, leaving 14 bases between. The length of the CDR3 is 15 residues. The CDR3 nucleotides are TGTGCCACCAGCTTAGATCTGGAGAGCCAAGAGACCCAGTACTTC. This gives the protein CATSLDLESQETQYF.

This clonotype was counted a few times. This chain joins TRBV7-3 and TRBJ1-4; D unresolved. V lost 1 base to trimming and J lost 6 bases, with 12 bases between them. This CDR3 contains 15 residues. Germline CDR1 reads SGHTA; CDR2 reads FQGTGA. CDR3: CASSLNGLGYEKLFF. In DNA form, the CDR3 reads TGTGCCAGCAGCTTAAACGGGTTGGGGTATGAAAAACTGTTTTTT.

This chain uses TRBV29-1 with TRBJ2-7; D is perhaps TRBD2 (7 bases). Germline loops: CDR1 SQVTM, CDR2 ANQGSEA. V lost 4 bases and J lost 7, with 17 bases in between. The CDR3 loop spans 13 amino acids. CDR3 nucleotides: TGCAGCGTTGTGTCAGGGGACTACAATGAGCAGTACTTC. The encoded protein is CSVVSGDYNEQYF.

The table lists this clonotype with a few counts. The chain recombines TRBV6-6 with TRBJ2-7; D gene unclear. The CDR3 extends over 13 amino acids. Germline lookup yields CDR1 MNHNY and CDR2 SVGAGI (reference sequence). V was cut by 2 bases and J by 0 bases, with 5 bases left in between. CDR3 residues: CASSYGPSYEQYF. DNA for the CDR3: TGTGCCAGCAGTTACGGGCCCTCCTACGAGCAGTACTTC.

The rearrangement joins TRBV4-1 to TRBJ2-6; D not resolved. With 2 bases removed from V and 0 bases from J, the gap between germline ends came to 14 bases. From germline, CDR1 is MGHRA and CDR2 YSYEKL. This CDR3 has 18 residues. This CDR3 is CASSQTETASSGANVLTF. CDR3 coding DNA: TGCGCCAGCAGCCAAACTGAGACCGCCAGCTCTGGGGCCAACGTCCTGACTTTC.

The rearrangement joins TRBV5-1 to TRBJ2-5; D is perhaps TRBD1 (5 bases). CDR1 is SGHRS, CDR2 YFSETQ, per germline. V lost 2 bases and J 5 bases, leaving 13 bases between the germline ends. The CDR3 has 14 residues. As DNA, the CDR3 is TGCGCCAGCAGCTTCGGCAGGGTGGGTGAGACCCAGTACTTC. Residues: CASSFGRVGETQYF.

This clonotype was found many times. The CDR3 region is CSARDGTGGISYGYTF. The CDR3 region has the DNA TGCAGTGCTAGAGACGGGACAGGGGGCATTAGCTATGGCTACACCTTC. The chain recombines TRBV20-1 with TRBJ1-2; 12 nucleotides align to TRBD1. Germline CDR1 and CDR2: DFQATT and SNEGSKA (reference sequence). Trimming removed 0 bases from V and 4 bases from J; junction bases left unmatched: 6. The CDR3 covers 16 residues.

This clonotype was counted only a few times. The rearrangement links TRBV7-9 to TRBJ2-7, with 7 bases that match TRBD1. Germline assignment: CDR1 SEHNR and CDR2 FQNEAQ (reference sequence). V lost 0 bases to trimming and J lost 2 bases; unmatched junction nucleotides: 7. The CDR3 has 16 residues. This chain's CDR3 is CASSLAWTGVTYEQYF. The CDR3 DNA sequence: TGTGCCAGCAGCTTAGCTTGGACAGGAGTTACCTACGAGCAGTACTTC.

The chain links TRBV6-1 to TRBJ2-2; 10 bases are shared with TRBD1. CDR1 and CDR2 (germline): MNHNS, SASEGT. The CDR3 runs to 12 residues. V lost 4 bases and J lost 16; bases outside the gene matches: 6. The CDR3 sequence: CASSVDRGKEFF. The DNA for the CDR3 is TGTGCCAGCAGTGTGGACAGGGGGAAGGAGTTTTTT.

This clonotype was recorded many times. The V gene is TRBV10-1, the J gene TRBJ1-2, with TRBD1 identical over 10 bases. J was trimmed by 8 bases and V by 7 bases; bases with no gene match: 10. Germline CDR1 WNHNN, CDR2 SYGVQD (reference sequence). CDR3 length equals 14 residues. The CDR3 bases are TGCGCCAGCAATCCCCGGGACAGGGGTGGCGGCTACACCTTC. Translation: CASNPRDRGGGYTF.

This clonotype occurred many times. This chain connects TRBV9 to TRBJ2-7; TRBD1 matches at 10 bases. After removal of 4 bases from V and 6 bases from J, the junction contained 10 bases not matched to a gene. Germline V gives CDR1 SGDLS, CDR2 YYNGEE. The CDR3 sequence is 15 residues long. CDR3 nucleotide sequence: TGTGCCAGCAGCTCACATGGGGACAGGGGCAGCGAGCAGTACTTC. This codes for CASSSHGDRGSEQYF.

The rearrangement uses TRBV2 and TRBJ1-5, with TRBD1 as a possible D gene (5 bases). This CDR3 spans 15 amino acids. Germline values: CDR1 SNHLY, CDR2 FYNNEI. V was trimmed by 6 bases and J by 7 bases, leaving 19 bases between them. CDR3 sequence reads: CASSQDWGCGQPQHF. CDR3 bases: TGTGCCAGCAGCCAAGATTGGGGGTGTGGACAGCCCCAGCATTTT.

The J gene is TRBJ2-5, the V gene TRBV7-9; D is possibly TRBD2 (6 bases). Near its end, the DNA agrees better with TRBJ2-1, so the J call may be wrong. The CDR3 contains 14 residues. Germline CDR1 and CDR2: SEHNR and FQNEAQ (reference sequence). The CDR3 DNA sequence: TGTGCCAGCAGCCCTAGGCGGGACTCGGACGAGCAGTTCTTC. Its translation is CASSPRRDSDEQFF.

This chain links TRBV30 with TRBJ1-1; D gene ambiguous. V was cut by 3 bases and J by 1 base, with 9 bases left in between. Germline loops: CDR1 GTSNPN, CDR2 SVGIG (reference sequence). This CDR3 comprises 13 residues. CDR3 sequence reads: CAWSSRENTEAFF. The CDR3, as DNA: TGTGCCTGGAGCAGTAGGGAGAACACTGAAGCTTTCTTT.

The chain combines TRBV15 with TRBJ1-1, with D possibly TRBD1 on 6 matching bases. Looked up from germline, CDR1 is LNHNV and CDR2 is YYDKDF (reference sequence). The germline V and J ends were trimmed by 4 bases and 1 base, with 19 bases remaining between them. The CDR3 totals 17 residues. CDR3 loop: CATSTGTRDGRNTEAFF. The CDR3 DNA reads as TGTGCCACCAGCACCGGGACACGGGATGGTAGGAACACTGAAGCTTTCTTT.

This chain uses TRBV20-1 with TRBJ2-5; either TRBD1 or TRBD2 may supply D (5 bases each). Looked up from germline, CDR1 is DFQATT and CDR2 is SNEGSKA (reference sequence). V dropped 5 bases and J dropped 5 bases, with 18 bases sitting between them. The CDR3 consists of 14 residues. The DNA of the CDR3 is TGCAGTGCTTATTCCCGGGGCAGGAGGGAGACCCAGTACTTC. Its translation is CSAYSRGRRETQYF.

Points on this clonotype: A junction boundary mismatches the germline segment, possibly from a read error. V usage is TRBV2 and J usage is TRBJ1-1, with TRBD1 matching 11 bases. CDR3 length: 16 residues. CDR1 SNHLY and CDR2 FYNNEI come from the germline V gene. For the CDR3, the DNA is TGCGCCAGCAGCCAAGGCAGGACAGGGGGCTGGACTGAAGCTTTCTTT. Translating it yields CASSQGRTGGWTEAFF.

V gene TRBV29-1 combines with J gene TRBJ2-6; D might be TRBD1 (6 bases). The CDR3 has 13 amino acids. Germline-derived CDR1 and CDR2 are SQVTM and ANQGSEA. Trimming shortened V by 3 bases and J by 11 bases, and 14 bases separated the two germline ends. CDR3: CSVEEQGSYVLTF. The CDR3 nucleotides read TGCAGCGTTGAGGAGCAGGGGTCCTACGTCCTGACTTTC.

This clonotype was found many times. CDR3 DNA: TGTGCCAGCAGAGGGGGGACACCCCGGGGAATAACTGAAGCTTTCTTT. Translation gives CASRGGTPRGITEAFF. V usage is TRBV7-2 and J usage is TRBJ1-1; TRBD1 might be the D (6 bases). Germline CDR1 SGHTA, CDR2 FQGNSA. V was pared by 6 bases and J by 5 bases, with 22 bases between. There are 16 residues in the CDR3.

About this clonotype: The junction differs from germline at one of its ends, possibly a read error. This rearrangement joins TRBV5-1 to TRBJ1-2; D is unresolved. The V gene's germline CDR1 is SGHRS and CDR2 YFSETQ. This CDR3 spans 16 amino acids. CDR3 sequence (DNA): TGTGCCAGCAGCAATCTAAGGACCCCCACGGGCTATGGCTACACCTTC. This gives the protein CASSNLRTPTGYGYTF.

This clonotype was recorded many times. The chain employs TRBV10-3 and TRBJ2-5; 8 positions agree with TRBD1. Germline trimming cut 3 bases from V and 5 bases from J; bases unmatched to any gene: 11. The CDR3 sequence is 16 residues long. Germline-derived CDR1 and CDR2 are ENHRY and SYGVKD. CDR3 region: CAISESTRGQGETQYF. CDR3 DNA: TGTGCCATCAGTGAATCTACCAGGGGGCAGGGGGAGACCCAGTACTTC.

Regarding this clonotype: It may be a read error: a sequence one base away is much more abundant. Without the conserved terminal phenylalanine or tryptophan, this CDR3 likely stems from a read error. This sequence joins TRBV24-1 and TRBJ1-2; D remains unclear. The CDR3 runs to 12 residues. The germline V gene has CDR1 KGHDR and CDR2 SFDVKD. The ends were cut back, 2 bases at V and 1 base at J, with 1 base in the middle. As DNA, the CDR3 is TGTGCCACCAGTGATTATAACTATGGCTACACCCTC. Its translation is CATSDYNYGYTL.

This clonotype was seen just once. The V gene is TRBV2, the J gene TRBJ1-2; maybe TRBD1 (5 bases). This CDR3 spans 14 amino acids. V lost 7 bases to trimming and J lost 0 bases, with 12 bases between them. CDR1 SNHLY and CDR2 FYNNEI come from the germline V gene. The CDR3 sequence is CASKGPATNYGYTF. The CDR3, as DNA: TGTGCCAGCAAGGGGCCAGCGACTAACTATGGCTACACCTTC. Full variable domain (missing parts from reference TRBV2 and TRBJ1-2): EPEVTQTPSHQVTQMGQEVILRCVPISNHLYFYWYRQILGQKVEFLVSFYNNEISEKSEIFDDQFSVERPDGSNFTLKIRSTKLEDSAMYFCASKGPATNYGYTFGSGTRLTVV.

Comments on this clonotype: A junction boundary mismatches the germline segment, possibly from a read error. The chain uses TRBV10-3 and TRBJ2-5, with 10 bases fitting TRBD2. CDR1 is ENHRY and CDR2 is SYGVKD in the germline V gene. This CDR3 has 18 amino acids. The CDR3 nucleotides are TGTGCCAGCAGCCAGAACTGGGCTAGCGGGGGACTCCAAGAGGCCCAGTACTTC. Amino acid sequence: CASSQNWASGGLQEAQYF.